These T cell receptor beta chains were read from a single sample in a study of T cells in Graves' hyperthyroidism and ophthalmopathy. A single record per CDR3 protein comes from TCRdb applying MiXCR to the multiplex PCR reads. The data contain fewer than 700,000 distinct CDR3 sequences, more than 15% of them singletons. The sample comprised blood. The receptors shown here come from a woman aged 18-29 years with Graves' ophthalmopathy. Each CDR3 is given with its conserved first and last residue.

>TRBV7-2|TRBJ2-1
CASSISLAGGGNEQFF
>TRBV5-1|TRBJ1-2
CASSNEPGHYGYTF
>TRBV20-1|TRBJ2-7
CSASGLNYEQCF
>TRBV29-1|TRBJ2-1
CSVDMANLNGQFF
>TRBV5-1|TRBJ2-1
CASSLALIAGVGEQFF
>TRBV27|TRBJ2-1
CASSLGGEANEQFF
>TRBV30|TRBJ1-4
CAWGRTGFNEKLFF
>TRBV5-1|TRBJ1-5
CASSLDGQGNQPQHF
>TRBV7-6|TRBJ2-7
CASSFGDHEQYF
>TRBV20-1|TRBJ2-1
CSANLAGEQFF
>TRBV20-1|TRBJ1-5
CSARDQQPQPQHF
>TRBV12-3/TRBV12-4|TRBJ1-3
CASSLVGDGNTIYF